What follows are 23 T cell receptor beta chains derived from one specimen sequenced in a study of blood T cell repertoires in COVID-19. Measured with immunoSEQ multiplex PCR; TCRdb has only the in-frame clones, and not every one. This repertoire shows roughly 120,000 clones, approximately 65% found once; its top ten account for 6% to 8.5%. The source material was peripheral blood. These receptors were collected from a woman aged 55-70 years with acute or convalescent COVID-19.

The chain recombines TRBV7-2 with TRBJ2-5; D is possibly TRBD1 (6 bases). The V gene's germline CDR1 is SGHTA and CDR2 FQGNSA. The CDR3 is 15 residues long. V dropped 9 bases and J dropped 1 base, with 18 bases sitting between them. The CDR3 DNA reads TGTGCCAGTCAACGGTCCCGGACAGCCCAAGAGACCCAGTACTTC. Its protein is CASQRSRTAQETQYF.

V gene TRBV10-3 combines with J gene TRBJ1-2; D may be TRBD1 (6 bases). V shed 8 bases and J shed 8 bases, with 15 bases lying between them. This CDR3 comprises 12 residues. Germline V CDR1 and CDR2: ENHRY, SYGVKD. The CDR3, as DNA: TGTGCCATCGCCTTGGGGCAGGGGGGCTACACCTTC. It yields the protein CAIALGQGGYTF.

The chain couples TRBV18 to TRBJ1-1; TRBD1 matches at 7 bases. The V gene end was trimmed by 3 bases and the J gene end by 6 bases; junction bases not matched to a gene: 4. This CDR3 contains 13 residues. Germline V gene lookup returns CDR1 KGHSH and CDR2 LQKENI. CDR3 sequence: CASSPNQGAEAFF. As DNA, the CDR3 is TGTGCCAGCTCACCGAATCAGGGGGCTGAAGCTTTCTTT.

The chain carries TRBV7-3 and TRBJ2-3, with D perhaps TRBD1 (6 bases). Per germline, CDR1 SGHTA and CDR2 FQGTGA. The CDR3 is 13 residues long. The germline V and J ends were trimmed by 6 bases and 3 bases, with 10 bases remaining between them. The CDR3 DNA is TGTGCCAGCAGTTCTACAGGGACAGATACGCAGTATTTT. This codes for CASSSTGTDTQYF.

The CDR3 region is CASSLDRNSYEQYF. CDR3 coding DNA: TGTGCCAGCAGCTTAGACAGGAACTCCTACGAGCAGTACTTC. The V call is TRBV11-3, the J call TRBJ2-7, with no clear D. CDR1 is SGHNT, CDR2 YENEEA, per germline. This CDR3 is 14 amino acids long. Trimming cost V 0 bases and J 0 bases, with 6 bases left between them.

This CDR3 is CAISEWGLAGGPNEQFF. CDR3 DNA sequence: TGTGCCATCAGTGAGTGGGGACTAGCGGGGGGCCCCAATGAGCAGTTCTTC. The J gene is TRBJ2-1, the V gene TRBV10-3; 15 nucleotides line up with TRBD2. This CDR3 contains 17 residues. Germline CDR1 ENHRY, CDR2 SYGVKD. The V gene end was trimmed by 1 base and the J gene end by 6 bases; junction bases not matched to a gene: 4.

The rearrangement uses TRBV2 and TRBJ1-5; 9 nucleotides line up with TRBD1. With V trimmed by 8 bases and J by 6 bases, 8 bases remained unmatched. This CDR3 spans 14 amino acids. From germline, CDR1 is SNHLY and CDR2 FYNNEI. CDR3 in amino acids: CASGGDRAFQPQHF. The CDR3 DNA is TGTGCCAGCGGGGGGGACAGGGCTTTTCAGCCCCAGCATTTT.

This clone was picked up a small number of times. CDR3 sequence reads: CATGRGSMNTEAFF. The CDR3 DNA reads as TGTGCCACCGGGCGTGGGAGCATGAACACTGAAGCTTTCTTT. The chain recombines TRBV6-5 with TRBJ1-1; D is undetermined. The CDR3 length is 14 residues. CDR1 and CDR2 (germline): MNHEY, SVGAGI. Between the trimmed V and J ends, which lost 10 bases and 0 bases, there was a span of 15 bases.

The chain uses TRBV7-3 and TRBJ2-3; D is possibly TRBD2 (6 bases). V was cut by 4 bases and J by 2 bases, with 7 bases left in between. From germline, CDR1 is SGHTA and CDR2 FQGTGA. This CDR3 region has 13 residues. DNA of the CDR3: TGTGCCAGCAGCTGGACTATCACAGATACGCAGTATTTT. Translated, it gives CASSWTITDTQYF.

This clone was recorded a few times. The chain employs TRBV3-1 (or the pseudogene TRBV3-2) and TRBJ1-2; TRBD1 agrees at 8 bases. CDR1 and CDR2 (germline): LGHDT, YNNKEL (reference sequence). This CDR3 is 14 amino acids long. V was pared by 2 bases and J by 4 bases, with 3 bases of the junction left unmatched. This CDR3 reads CASSQYGQGYGYTF. The CDR3 region has the DNA TGTGCCAGCAGCCAATATGGACAGGGCTATGGCTACACCTTC.

This clone occurred a few times. The chain links TRBV5-5 to TRBJ1-4; no clear D. Germline values: CDR1 SGHKS, CDR2 YYEKEE (reference sequence). CDR3 size: 17 residues. V was cut by 4 bases and J by 3 bases, with 19 bases left in between. CDR3 in amino acids: CASSRETSLGANEKLFF. CDR3 coding DNA: TGTGCCAGCAGCCGGGAAACAAGCCTTGGTGCTAATGAAAAACTGTTTTTT.

This chain connects TRBV4-2 to TRBJ1-3; D perhaps matches TRBD1 (5 bases). V was cut by 4 bases and J by 2 bases, with 15 bases left in between. There are 16 residues in the CDR3. Germline assignment: CDR1 LGHNA and CDR2 YNFKEQ. For the CDR3, the DNA is TGTGCCAGCAGCCCCGGAATGGGGGGAACTGGAAACACCATATATTTT. It translates to CASSPGMGGTGNTIYF.

This rearrangement joins TRBV7-3 to TRBJ1-1; tentative D call: TRBD1 (5 bases). The CDR3 spans 15 residues. Trimming removed 5 bases from V and 5 bases from J, with 18 bases in between. Germline lookup yields CDR1 SGHTA and CDR2 FQGTGA. CDR3 DNA sequence: TGTGCCAGCAGCGCAGAAAGGGCAGGGATGACTGAAGCTTTCTTT. It codes for CASSAERAGMTEAFF.

The CDR3 loop reads CASSESDRGHEETQYF. DNA of the CDR3: TGTGCCAGCAGTGAATCGGACAGGGGGCACGAGGAGACCCAGTACTTC. The chain is built from TRBV25-1 and TRBJ2-5, with 11 bases aligning to TRBD1. CDR1 is MGHDK and CDR2 is SYGVNS in the germline V gene. After removal of 1 base from V and 5 bases from J, the junction contained 6 bases not matched to a gene. The CDR3 contains 16 residues.

The chain carries TRBV15 and TRBJ2-1, with 7 bases lining up with TRBD2. Germline V gene sequence: CDR1 LNHNV, CDR2 YYDKDF (reference sequence). The CDR3 sequence is 15 residues long. The V and J ends lost 5 bases and 6 bases, in that order; junction bases with no gene match: 10. CDR3 in DNA: TGTGCCACCAGCTCAGTTTCGCGGGGGAGCAATGAGCAGTTCTTC. This translates into CATSSVSRGSNEQFF.

The rearrangement uses TRBV5-1 and TRBJ1-2; TRBD1 aligns across 7 bases. The CDR3 covers 17 residues. Germline CDR1 is SGHRS and CDR2 is YFSETQ. V dropped 1 base and J dropped 1; count of bases not matched to a gene: 10. The CDR3 coding sequence is TGCGCCAGCAGCTTGCAAGGGGGCGTTGGAGTTAACTATGGCTACACCTTC. It codes for CASSLQGGVGVNYGYTF.

The chain has TRBV5-1 and TRBJ1-4; a weak D match, TRBD1 (5 bases). In germline, CDR1 is SGHRS, CDR2 YFSETQ. The V and J ends lost 4 bases and 5 bases respectively, with 9 bases between them. The CDR3 is 13 amino acids. CDR3 in DNA: TGCGCCAGCAGCCTACAGGACAATGAAAAACTGTTTTTT. This gives the protein CASSLQDNEKLFF. Variable domain in full (rest from reference TRBV5-1 and TRBJ1-4): KAGVTQTPRYLIKTRGQQVTLSCSPISGHRSVSWYQQTPGQGLQFLFEYFSETQRNKGNFPGRFSGRQFSNSRSEMNVSTLELGDSALYLCASSLQDNEKLFFGSGTQLSVL.

This clone was seen a handful of times. The chain employs TRBV30 and TRBJ2-1; D is perhaps TRBD1 (5 bases). Trimming removed 4 bases from V and 0 bases from J, with 19 bases in between. Germline-derived CDR1 and CDR2 are GTSNPN and SVGIG (reference sequence). The CDR3 is 17 residues long. CDR3 nucleotide sequence: TGTGCCTGGAAAGGTCAGGGATATCAGAGCTCCTACAATGAGCAGTTCTTC. It translates to CAWKGQGYQSSYNEQFF.

The chain carries TRBV29-1 and TRBJ2-3; 10 bases align to TRBD1. After removal of 6 bases from V and 2 bases from J, the junction contained 2 bases not matched to a gene. This CDR3 is 13 amino acids long. Germline assignment: CDR1 SQVTM and CDR2 ANQGSEA. The CDR3 loop reads CSVDRGNTDTQYF. For the CDR3, the DNA is TGCAGCGTGGACAGGGGGAACACAGATACGCAGTATTTT.

This clone was seen only a few times. The chain combines TRBV2 with TRBJ2-5; 10 nucleotides align to TRBD2. J lost 4 bases, V lost 7 bases, and 3 bases had no gene match. Looked up from germline, CDR1 is SNHLY and CDR2 is FYNNEI. This CDR3 has 13 amino acids. The CDR3 DNA reads as TGTGCCAGCACCTGGACTAGCGGAGAGACCCAGTACTTC. Amino acid sequence: CASTWTSGETQYF.

The V call is TRBV14, the J call TRBJ1-4; D is perhaps TRBD1 (6 bases). This CDR3 region has 15 residues. The germline V gene has CDR1 SGHDN and CDR2 FVKESK. Trimming shortened V by 4 bases and J by 7 bases, and 16 bases separated the two germline ends. The CDR3 DNA reads TGTGCCAGCAGCCCCGGGGGGGGGCACCGTGAAAAACTGTTTTTT. Its protein product is CASSPGGGHREKLFF.

The chain links TRBV5-1 to TRBJ1-4; maybe TRBD1 (6 bases). CDR3 size: 15 residues. Germline V CDR1 and CDR2: SGHRS, YFSETQ. The V gene lost 4 bases and the J gene lost 3 bases, with 13 bases spanning the gap. This chain's CDR3 is CASSPRQAPNEKLFF. The CDR3 DNA reads TGCGCCAGCAGCCCCAGACAGGCCCCTAATGAAAAACTGTTTTTT.

V and J are TRBV11-3 and TRBJ1-1; 9 bases agree with TRBD1. This CDR3 comprises 19 residues. Germline CDR1 reads SGHNT; CDR2 reads YENEEA. V shed 5 bases, J shed 4 bases, and the junction held 20 bases outside the gene matches. Here the CDR3 reads CASSLRDREYFLPGTEAFF. In DNA, the CDR3 is TGTGCCAGCAGCCTTAGGGACAGGGAGTATTTTTTGCCTGGCACTGAAGCTTTCTTT.